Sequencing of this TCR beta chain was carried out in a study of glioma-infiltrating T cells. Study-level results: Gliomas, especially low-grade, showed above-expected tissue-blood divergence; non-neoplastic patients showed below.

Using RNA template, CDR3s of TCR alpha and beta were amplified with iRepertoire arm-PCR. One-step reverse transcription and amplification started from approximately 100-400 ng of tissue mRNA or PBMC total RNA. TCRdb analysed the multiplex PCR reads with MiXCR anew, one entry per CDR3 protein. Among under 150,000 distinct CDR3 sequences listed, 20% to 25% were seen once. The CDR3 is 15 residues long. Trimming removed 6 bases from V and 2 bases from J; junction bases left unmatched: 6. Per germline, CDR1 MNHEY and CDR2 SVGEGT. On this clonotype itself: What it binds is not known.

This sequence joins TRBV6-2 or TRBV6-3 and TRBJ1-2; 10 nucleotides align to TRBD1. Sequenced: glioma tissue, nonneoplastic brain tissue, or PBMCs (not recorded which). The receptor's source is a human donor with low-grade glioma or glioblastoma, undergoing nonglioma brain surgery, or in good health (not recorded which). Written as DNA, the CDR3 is TGTGCCAGCAGGGGGACAGGGGCTATCAACTATGGCTACACCTTC. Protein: CASRGTGAINYGYTF.